This T cell receptor (beta chain) was recovered during a study of cytomegalovirus exposure and HLA in healthy donors. The study, taken as a whole, reports: In vitro checks showed that three CMV-associated chains really do target CMV antigens. The authors enumerated 150 to 200 TCR beta chains as linked to cytomegalovirus.

Data came from immunoSEQ multiplex PCR; TCRdb stores just in-frame clones and leaves some out. The table shows some 330,000 clones, with 75% to 90% occurring only once. The study drew the donors from its approximately 110-subject validation cohort, separate from the approximately 700-subject first cohort. Concerning this clone: What it recognizes is unknown.

Material for sequencing was PBMCs. The sequence derives from a woman younger than 30 in good health and CMV-seronegative.

The CDR3 protein is CASSDQGGQETQYF. The CDR3 DNA sequence: TGTGCCAGCAGTGACCAGGGAGGGCAAGAGACCCAGTACTTC. This rearrangement joins TRBV2 to TRBJ2-5, with 7 nucleotides matching TRBD2. J was trimmed by 2 bases and V by 3 bases; bases with no gene match: 3. CDR3 length: 14 residues. CDR1 SNHLY and CDR2 FYNNEI come from the germline V gene.